This T cell receptor (beta chain) is from a study of cytomegalovirus exposure and HLA in healthy donors. Study-wide findings and caveats: CMV serostatus was the only recorded immune exposure for donors.

Use of 60 Vbeta and 13 Jbeta primers characterized the PCR. Sequenced by immunoSEQ multiplex PCR; TCRdb stores in-frame clones only, minus some. The sample has over 100,000 clones; more than 75% are singletons. For this clone: No antigen is known for it.

Germline CDR1 MNHEY, CDR2 SVGAGI. After removal of 6 bases from V and 6 bases from J, the junction contained 1 base not matched to a gene. This CDR3 contains 13 residues. The TCR originated in a female donor in good health and CMV-seronegative. The sequencing input was PBMCs. V gene TRBV6-5 combines with J gene TRBJ2-7; TRBD2 aligns across 14 bases. CDR3: CASRGLAGAEQYF. The CDR3 coding sequence is TGTGCCAGCAGGGGACTAGCGGGAGCCGAGCAGTACTTC.